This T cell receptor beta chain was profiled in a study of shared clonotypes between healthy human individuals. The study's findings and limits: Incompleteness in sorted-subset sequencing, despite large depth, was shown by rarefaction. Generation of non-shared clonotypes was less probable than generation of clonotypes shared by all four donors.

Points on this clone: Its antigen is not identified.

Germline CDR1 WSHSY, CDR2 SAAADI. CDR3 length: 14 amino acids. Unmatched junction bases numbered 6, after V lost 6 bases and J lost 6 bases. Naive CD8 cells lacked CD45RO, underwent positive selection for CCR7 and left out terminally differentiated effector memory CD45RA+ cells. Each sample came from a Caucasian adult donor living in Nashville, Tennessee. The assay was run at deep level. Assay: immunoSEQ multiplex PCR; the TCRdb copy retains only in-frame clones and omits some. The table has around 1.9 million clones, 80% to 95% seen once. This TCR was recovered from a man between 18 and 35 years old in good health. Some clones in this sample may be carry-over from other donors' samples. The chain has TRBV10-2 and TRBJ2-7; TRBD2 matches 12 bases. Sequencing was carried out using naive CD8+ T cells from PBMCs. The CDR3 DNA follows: TGCGCCAGCAGCCTGACTAGCGGGAGCGGCGAGCAGTACTTC. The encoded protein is CASSLTSGSGEQYF.